The T cell receptor beta chain described here comes from a study of response to subunit inactivated influenza vaccine. In its sample, this clonotype was seen a few times. The antigen is unknown. TCRdb ran MiXCR on the RT-PCR reads and lists one entry per CDR3 protein. The sample yields about 650,000 distinct CDR3 sequences, about 14% seen once. V gave up 1 base and J gave up 5 bases; unmatched junction bases: 4. This CDR3 region has 14 residues. The germline gives CDR1 SEHNR, CDR2 FQNEAQ (reference sequence). General study findings and limits: Authors suggested each seasonal flu vaccination may recruit only limited numbers of new T cells.

This chain joins TRBV7-9 and TRBJ2-7; 8 positions match TRBD1. The TCR originated in a man in his forties or fifties who received an inactivated influenza vaccine. The specimen comprised PBMCs from blood, sampled approximately 15 days before vaccination. CDR3 in DNA: TGTGCCAGCAGCTTAGGCAGGGGGCGGGACGAGCAGTACTTC. Residues: CASSLGRGRDEQYF.